Below are 5 T cell receptor beta chains sequenced from a single sample in a study of PD-1 blockade in mismatch repair-deficient tumors. The method was immunoSEQ multiplex PCR; TCRdb's version includes in-frame clones alone and lacks a portion of them. Of 120,000 or so clones in the sample, around 86% were seen once. The material was peripheral blood, obtained 44 weeks after starting pembrolizumab. These receptors all stem from an adult with mismatch repair-deficient cancer.

This chain joins TRBV9 and TRBJ2-3, with D possibly TRBD2 on 5 matching bases. The CDR3 has 14 residues. In germline, CDR1 is SGDLS, CDR2 YYNGEE. V lost 4 bases and J lost 5, with 14 bases in between. The CDR3 nucleotides read TGTGCCAGCAGCCTGAGGGTTTTCAGAGATACGCAGTATTTT. It translates to CASSLRVFRDTQYF. Filled out from reference TRBV9 and TRBJ2-3, the complete variable domain reads DSGVTQTPKHLITATGQRVTLRCSPRSGDLSVYWYQQSLDQGLQFLIQYYNGEERAKGNILERFSAQQFPDLHSELNLSSLELGDSALYFCASSLRVFRDTQYFGPGTRLTVL.

The chain carries TRBV7-2 and TRBJ1-4, with TRBD1 matching 8 bases. The CDR3 totals 14 residues. J was trimmed by 5 bases and V by 5 bases; bases with no gene match: 4. Germline CDR1 SGHTA, CDR2 FQGNSA. DNA of the CDR3: TGTGCCAGCAGCCACCGACAGGGGAATGAAAAACTGTTTTTT. The encoded protein is CASSHRQGNEKLFF.

The CDR3 bases are TGTGCCAGCAGCTTGGTGGCAGAGGAGGGGTGGGGGGCCAACGTCCTGACTTTC. Translation gives CASSLVAEEGWGANVLTF. V gene TRBV5-6 combines with J gene TRBJ2-6, with TRBD2 as a possible D gene (6 bases). V lost 0 bases to trimming and J lost 4 bases, with 17 bases between them. The CDR3 has 18 residues. Per the germline V gene, CDR1 is SGHDT and CDR2 is YYEEEE.

The rearrangement uses TRBV19 and TRBJ1-2; no definite D call. The CDR3 sequence is 15 residues long. The germline CDR1 and CDR2 sequences are LNHDA and SQIVND (reference sequence). Trimming left V 4 bases short and J 0 bases short, with 12 bases between. The CDR3 DNA sequence: TGTGCCAGTAGTACACGACGCATTGCTAACTATGGCTACACCTTC. It encodes CASSTRRIANYGYTF.

The V gene is TRBV6-6, the J gene TRBJ2-3; the match to TRBD2 covers 7 bases. This CDR3 has 14 amino acids. With 2 bases clipped from V and 4 bases from J, the junction kept 3 bases outside the gene matches. Germline CDR1 is MNHNY and CDR2 is SVGAGI (reference sequence). CDR3 protein: CASSYRREPDTQYF. The CDR3 DNA reads as TGTGCCAGCAGTTACCGGCGGGAGCCAGATACGCAGTATTTT.